A selection of T cell receptor beta chains follows, all from one sample in a study of cytotoxic CD8 clonotypes in ibrutinib-treated CLL. The data were produced by immunoSEQ multiplex PCR, yet TCRdb's version contains in-frame clones alone and is incomplete. The sample lists around 200,000 clones; 79% were seen once. The starting material was PBMCs, obtained after 12 months of ibrutinib treatment. These receptor sequences come from a human donor with chronic lymphocytic leukemia. The CDR3 runs from the conserved cysteine through the conserved F or W. Fields, in order: clone size, V gene, J gene, D gene, CDR3 DNA, CDR3 protein. D genes are given only for firm matches. Not all rows give a size; the values are once, few, many and, for expanded clones, a class.

abundance: -; v_gene: TRBV11-2; j_gene: TRBJ2-3; d_gene: -; CDR3nt: TGTGCCAGCAGCTTAGGGTTGGCAGGGAGGATTTCCCGCACAGATACGCAGTATTTT; CDR3aa: CASSLGLAGRISRTDTQYF
abundance: -; v_gene: TRBV20-1; j_gene: TRBJ2-7; d_gene: -; CDR3nt: TGCAGTGCACCGACTAGGACCGAGCAGTACTTC; CDR3aa: CSAPTRTEQYF
abundance: -; v_gene: TRBV2; j_gene: TRBJ2-7; d_gene: TRBD2; CDR3nt: TGTGCCAGCAGTGAAATTTTGGGTAGCGGGGGGACAATAGTCACTTCGTGCTTC; CDR3aa: CASSEILGSGGTIVTSCF
abundance: -; v_gene: TRBV20-1; j_gene: TRBJ1-2; d_gene: -; CDR3nt: TGCAGTGCTAGAGACCCCTCGGGCTACACCTTC; CDR3aa: CSARDPSGYTF
abundance: -; v_gene: TRBV7-3; j_gene: TRBJ1-1; d_gene: -; CDR3nt: TGTGCCAGCAGCGTAACACTTAACACTGAAGCTTTCTTT; CDR3aa: CASSVTLNTEAFF
abundance: -; v_gene: TRBV7-9; j_gene: TRBJ2-1; d_gene: TRBD2; CDR3nt: TGTGCCAGCAGCCAAGTAGCGGGAGATTTATATGAGCAGTTCTTC; CDR3aa: CASSQVAGDLYEQFF
abundance: -; v_gene: TRBV28; j_gene: TRBJ1-2; d_gene: -; CDR3nt: TGTGCCAGCACCCTACAGGGAAATGGCTACACCTTC; CDR3aa: CASTLQGNGYTF
abundance: -; v_gene: TRBV4-2; j_gene: TRBJ2-3; d_gene: -; CDR3nt: TGTGCCAGCAGCCAACCACCCGGGGGGCTTCCCACAGATACGCAGTATTTT; CDR3aa: CASSQPPGGLPTDTQYF
abundance: -; v_gene: TRBV10-3; j_gene: TRBJ1-2; d_gene: -; CDR3nt: TGTGCCACCGCCTCTCGGGGGGGCTATGGCTACACCTTC; CDR3aa: CATASRGGYGYTF
abundance: once; v_gene: TRBV30; j_gene: TRBJ1-1; d_gene: -; CDR3nt: TGTGCCTGGAGTGGGAGCACTGAAGCTTTCTTT; CDR3aa: CAWSGSTEAFF
abundance: -; v_gene: TRBV2; j_gene: TRBJ2-2; d_gene: -; CDR3nt: TGTGCCAGCAGAAAACAGGGTGCAACCACCGGGGAGCTGTTTTTT; CDR3aa: CASRKQGATTGELFF
abundance: -; v_gene: TRBV20-1; j_gene: TRBJ2-3; d_gene: -; CDR3nt: TGCAGTGCTCCCGTCGATACGCAGTATTTT; CDR3aa: CSAPVDTQYF
abundance: -; v_gene: TRBV5-1; j_gene: TRBJ1-1; d_gene: -; CDR3nt: TGCGCCAGCAGTTCCAGGGGCGAGAACACTGAAGCTTTCTTT; CDR3aa: CASSSRGENTEAFF
abundance: -; v_gene: TRBV10-3; j_gene: TRBJ1-5; d_gene: -; CDR3nt: TGTGCCATCTCCCCCGACCACAATCAGCCCCAGCATTTT; CDR3aa: CAISPDHNQPQHF
abundance: -; v_gene: TRBV9; j_gene: TRBJ2-7; d_gene: TRBD2; CDR3nt: TGTGCCAGCAGCGTAGACCCTCTAGCGGGCGCAAACTACGAGCAGTACTTC; CDR3aa: CASSVDPLAGANYEQYF
abundance: once; v_gene: TRBV6-6; j_gene: TRBJ2-7; d_gene: TRBD2; CDR3nt: TGTGCCAGCAGTTACGCTAGCGGGATCTACGAGCAGTACTTC; CDR3aa: CASSYASGIYEQYF
abundance: -; v_gene: TRBV6-7; j_gene: TRBJ1-1; d_gene: -; CDR3nt: TGTGCCAGCAATGGACAGTCGAACACTGAAGCTTTCTTT; CDR3aa: CASNGQSNTEAFF
abundance: -; v_gene: TRBV19; j_gene: TRBJ1-1; d_gene: TRBD1; CDR3nt: TGTGCCAGTACCCCAGGACAGGGCGGTGAAGCTTTCTTT; CDR3aa: CASTPGQGGEAFF
abundance: many; v_gene: TRBV6-5; j_gene: TRBJ2-2; d_gene: -; CDR3nt: TGTGCCAGCAGTTACTCGAGCTCCGGCGGGAGGGAGCTGTTTTTT; CDR3aa: CASSYSSSGGRELFF
abundance: -; v_gene: TRBV28; j_gene: TRBJ2-7; d_gene: TRBD2; CDR3nt: TGTGCCAGCTATCAGACCGGGACTAGCGGCTCCTACGAGCAGTACTTC; CDR3aa: CASYQTGTSGSYEQYF
abundance: -; v_gene: TRBV9; j_gene: TRBJ1-1; d_gene: -; CDR3nt: TGTGCCAGCAGCGTAGAATTGGCTACTGAAGCTTTCTTT; CDR3aa: CASSVELATEAFF
abundance: few; v_gene: TRBV7-6; j_gene: TRBJ2-3; d_gene: -; CDR3nt: TGTGCCAGCAGCTTAGCGTCTGGCGGGGTGGGAGATACGCAGTATTTT; CDR3aa: CASSLASGGVGDTQYF